The rows below give T cell receptor beta chains drawn from one sample of a study of identical twins. TCRdb used MiXCR to reprocess the 5' RACE reads, holding one entry per CDR3 protein. The sample records 500,000 to 550,000 distinct CDR3 sequences, about 20% being singletons. The same specimen was also included in a second study, on T cells expressing NK-cell markers.

Specimen: CD4+ T cells sorted from blood. Source of these receptors: a woman in her late teens or twenties in good health. Each CDR3 is given with its conserved first and last residue. A D gene is named only where the DNA matches it firmly. Part of the rows lack a size; the others show once, few, many or a class for expanded clones.

J gene | clone size | D gene | V gene | CDR3 DNA | CDR3 protein
TRBJ1-2 | few | - | TRBV18 | TGTGCCAGCTCACCATTCTCTCACGGAGCCAACTATGGCTACACCTTC | CASSPFSHGANYGYTF
TRBJ1-1 | - | TRBD1 | TRBV29-1 | TGCAGCGGCGGTCGACAGGGTAGCATCACTGAAGCTTTCTTT | CSGGRQGSITEAFF
TRBJ1-2 | - | - | TRBV12-3/TRBV12-4 | TGTGCCAGCAGTAAAGGGGTTTACGGCTACACCTTC | CASSKGVYGYTF
TRBJ2-7 | few | TRBD2 | TRBV6-1 | TGTGCCAGCCGCGCCGCGGGAGGGCGGTACGAGCAGTACTTC | CASRAAGGRYEQYF
TRBJ2-1 | many | - | TRBV10-3 | TGTGCCATCAGCCGGGACACATTCTACAATGAGCAGTTCTTC | CAISRDTFYNEQFF
TRBJ1-3 | many | - | TRBV12-3/TRBV12-4 | TGTGCCAGCAGTTCTCTCGGGTACTCTGGAAACACCATATATTTT | CASSSLGYSGNTIYF
TRBJ2-1 | - | TRBD2 | TRBV20-1 | TGCAGTGCTGATGGGACTAGCGGGGAAGGGCTGAATGAGCAGTTCTTC | CSADGTSGEGLNEQFF
TRBJ2-4 | - | TRBD2 | TRBV6-5 | TGTGCCAGCAGCCCGGGAGGGGGCATTCAGTACTTC | CASSPGGGIQYF
TRBJ2-7 | - | - | TRBV3-1 | TGTGCCAGCAGCCCCCTTCCCGGCTACGAGCAGTACTTC | CASSPLPGYEQYF
TRBJ2-3 | - | TRBD1 | TRBV2 | TGTGCCAGCAGGCAGGGGGCTGTGACAGATACGCAGTATTTC | CASRQGAVTDTQYF
TRBJ2-1 | - | TRBD2 | TRBV2 | TGTGCCAGCTGCGGAGCGGGGAGCTCCTACAATGAGCAGTTCTTC | CASCGAGSSYNEQFF
TRBJ1-1 | few | - | TRBV7-9 | TGTGCCAGCAGTCACCTTAGCCAGAACACTGAAGCTTTCTTT | CASSHLSQNTEAFF
TRBJ2-7 | - | - | TRBV20-1 | TGCAGTGCTGGCCGGGCCGCGAGGTACGAGCAGTACTTC | CSAGRAARYEQYF
TRBJ2-7 | - | - | TRBV7-2 | TGTGCCAGCAGCTTAGTAGTAACAGCCTACGAGCAGTACTTC | CASSLVVTAYEQYF
TRBJ2-1 | few | - | TRBV7-2 | TGTGCCAGCAGCGAGAGCGGCGGATCCTACAATGAGCAGTTCTTC | CASSESGGSYNEQFF
TRBJ2-1 | many | - | TRBV5-6 | TGTGCCAGCAGCTTGGCCGGGTTTAATGAGCAGTTCTTC | CASSLAGFNEQFF